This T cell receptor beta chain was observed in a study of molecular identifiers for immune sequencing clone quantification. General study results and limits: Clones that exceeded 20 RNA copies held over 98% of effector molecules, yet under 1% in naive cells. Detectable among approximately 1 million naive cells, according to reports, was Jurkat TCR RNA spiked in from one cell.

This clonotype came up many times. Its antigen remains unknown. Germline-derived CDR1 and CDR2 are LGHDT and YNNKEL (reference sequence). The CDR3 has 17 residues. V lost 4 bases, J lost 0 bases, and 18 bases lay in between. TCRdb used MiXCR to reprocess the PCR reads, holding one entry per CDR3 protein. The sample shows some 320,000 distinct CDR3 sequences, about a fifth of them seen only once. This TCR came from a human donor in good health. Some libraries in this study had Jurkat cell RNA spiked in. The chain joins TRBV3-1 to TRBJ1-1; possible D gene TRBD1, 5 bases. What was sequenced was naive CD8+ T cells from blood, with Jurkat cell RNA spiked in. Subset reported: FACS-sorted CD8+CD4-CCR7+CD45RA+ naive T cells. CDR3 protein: CASSPRADQGLNTEAFF. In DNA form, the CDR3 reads TGTGCCAGCAGCCCAAGGGCGGATCAGGGCCTGAACACTGAAGCTTTCTTT.